The clone carrying this TCR beta chain showed up just a few times. Its matching antigen is unknown. This record comes from a study of early T cells in non-severe SARS-CoV-2 infection. At the level of the study: The input, bulk RNA from unsorted whole blood, was sequenced, and chains were unpaired.

Germline CDR1 reads SGHAT; CDR2 reads FQNNGV. Unmatched junction bases numbered 9, after V lost 7 bases and J lost 1 base. The CDR3 length is 16 residues. General observations from the study: Matches to VDJdb favored anti-spike CD8 responses and missed private and CD4 specificities.

TCRdb re-analysed the 5' RACE reads in MiXCR, keeping a single row per CDR3 protein. Seen here are tens of thousands of distinct CDR3 sequences, approximately 9% observed once, and the top ten hold 5% to 6.5%. The receptor's source is an adult who was a healthcare worker with PCR-confirmed SARS-CoV-2 infection or an uninfected control (not recorded which). The input for sequencing was whole blood, taken at baseline. The chain joins TRBV11-2 to TRBJ2-3; TRBD2 matches at 9 bases. CDR3 sequence (DNA): TGTGCCAGCACCCCAGGGCGGGGGGGCGGCACAGATACGCAGTATTTT. Amino acids: CASTPGRGGGTDTQYF.